The 32 T cell receptor beta chains reported below all come from one sample, sequenced in a study of monozygotic twins with inflammatory bowel disease. Using the 5' RACE reads, TCRdb records one entry per CDR3 protein without DNA. The listing records approximately 380,000 distinct CDR3 sequences. Sequencing input: blood. The receptors stem from a human donor with ulcerative colitis or Crohn's disease, or a healthy co-twin of an affected twin (not recorded which).

The V call is TRBV20-1, the J call TRBJ2-1; the TCRdb call, TRBD2, lacks DNA for checking. The CDR3 totals 14 residues. CDR1 DFQATT and CDR2 SNEGSKA come from the germline V gene (reference sequence). CDR3 loop: CSALLSGGAGEQFF.

V usage is TRBV24-1 and J usage is TRBJ2-4. The CDR3 is 13 amino acids. CDR1 KGHDR and CDR2 SFDVKD come from the germline V gene. The CDR3 spells CATSDFGENIQYF.

CDR3 loop: CASSLALTGGYEQYF. V is TRBV7-2 and J is TRBJ2-7; the TCRdb D gene call, TRBD1, has no DNA to confirm it. From germline, CDR1 is SGHTA and CDR2 FQGNSA. The CDR3 is 15 amino acids.

The genes are TRBV3-1 and TRBJ1-3; TCRdb indicates TRBD1, and absent DNA this call remains unverified. Germline loops: CDR1 LGHDT, CDR2 YNNKEL (reference sequence). There are 15 residues in the CDR3. The CDR3 spells CASSRQGASGNTIYF.

The CDR3 spells CASSSPWGRTDEQFF. The chain carries TRBV5-1 and TRBJ2-1; TCRdb's assignment of TRBD1 cannot be checked, as there is no DNA. This CDR3 is built from 15 residues. Germline assignment: CDR1 SGHRS and CDR2 YFSETQ.

The CDR3 spells CASSDDGGGANIQYF. The chain recombines TRBV2 with TRBJ2-4; TCRdb outputs TRBD2, but without DNA this stays unchecked. This CDR3 has 15 residues. The germline V gene encodes CDR1 SNHLY and CDR2 FYNNEI.

The gene calls are TRBV6-1 and TRBJ2-5; TCRdb designates TRBD1, a call that cannot be tested without DNA. CDR1 is MNHNS and CDR2 is SASEGT in the germline V gene. The CDR3 is made up of 14 amino acids. CDR3 in amino acids: CASTLRTGQETQYF.

The rearrangement links TRBV28 to TRBJ1-4; TCRdb selects TRBD1, and the lack of DNA leaves this call unchecked. The CDR3 loop spans 16 amino acids. CDR1 MDHEN and CDR2 SYDVKM come from the germline V gene. The CDR3 is CASSPAGAARNEKLFF.

This chain links TRBV5-1 with TRBJ1-6; no DNA is available, so the TRBD1 call from TCRdb remains unchecked. The CDR3 consists of 17 residues. Looked up from germline, CDR1 is SGHRS and CDR2 is YFSETQ. The CDR3 reads CASSRTGTGATGSPLHF.

V gene TRBV12-3 or TRBV12-4 combines with J gene TRBJ1-1; as DNA is missing, the TRBD1 call by TCRdb cannot be tested. This CDR3 has 14 amino acids. CDR3 sequence reads: CASSPDRADTEAFF.

The chain joins TRBV5-1 to TRBJ2-7. The length of the CDR3 is 15 residues. The germline V gene encodes CDR1 SGHRS and CDR2 YFSETQ. CDR3 region: CASSLGQGGSYEQYF.

The rearrangement uses TRBV6-2 or TRBV6-3 and TRBJ2-7. The CDR3 loop spans 15 amino acids. The germline V gene encodes CDR1 MNHEY and CDR2 SVGEGT. This CDR3 is CASSYSVLGSYEQYF.

This chain uses TRBV7-3 with TRBJ2-1; checking the TCRdb D call of TRBD1 is not possible without DNA. In germline, CDR1 is SGHTA, CDR2 FQGTGA. This CDR3 has 16 amino acids. The CDR3 spells CASSPTRQGRYNEQFF.

The CDR3 region is CSAGGGTGINEQFF. This chain joins TRBV20-1 and TRBJ2-1; the TCRdb D gene call, TRBD1, has no DNA to confirm it. This CDR3 comprises 14 residues. Looked up from germline, CDR1 is DFQATT and CDR2 is SNEGSKA (reference sequence).

The rearrangement uses TRBV5-1 and TRBJ2-2. This CDR3 spans 15 amino acids. Per germline, CDR1 SGHRS and CDR2 YFSETQ. The CDR3 sequence is CASSLVSANTGELFF.

J is TRBJ2-7 and V is TRBV6-5. This CDR3 spans 13 amino acids. Germline values: CDR1 MNHEY, CDR2 SVGAGI. CDR3: CASSRQGFNEQYF.

The chain combines TRBV5-1 with TRBJ2-2; TCRdb's D call of TRBD1 is untestable without DNA. Per germline, CDR1 SGHRS and CDR2 YFSETQ. There are 16 residues in the CDR3. This CDR3 reads CASSLLPGANTGELFF. Variable domain in full (rest from reference TRBV5-1 and TRBJ2-2): KAGVTQTPRYLIKTRGQQVTLSCSPISGHRSVSWYQQTPGQGLQFLFEYFSETQRNKGNFPGRFSGRQFSNSRSEMNVSTLELGDSALYLCASSLLPGANTGELFFGEGSRLTVL.

This chain joins TRBV5-4 and TRBJ1-6. There are 13 residues in the CDR3. Germline assignment: CDR1 SGHNT and CDR2 YYREEE (reference sequence). CDR3 sequence: CASSQGSDSPLHF.

The J gene is TRBJ2-1, the V gene TRBV27. The CDR3 contains 14 residues. CDR1 and CDR2 from the germline V gene are MNHEY and SMNVEV (reference sequence). CDR3 protein: CASSLRSPNNEQFF.

The chain joins TRBV27 to TRBJ2-1; TCRdb reports TRBD1, a call that lacks DNA to check it against. The germline CDR1 and CDR2 sequences are MNHEY and SMNVEV (reference sequence). The CDR3 sequence is 14 residues long. CDR3 residues: CASSFLRGNNEQFF.

V gene TRBV20-1 combines with J gene TRBJ2-1; TCRdb returns TRBD1, unconfirmable since there is no DNA. Looked up from germline, CDR1 is DFQATT and CDR2 is SNEGSKA (reference sequence). This CDR3 contains 17 residues. CDR3 residues: CSARPGSILTSYNEQFF.

The CDR3 sequence: CASSSSGTGGQPQHF. The chain is built from TRBV12-3 or TRBV12-4 and TRBJ1-5; TCRdb gives TRBD1 as the D gene, but with no DNA this cannot be confirmed. The CDR3 runs to 15 residues.

V is TRBV6-1 and J is TRBJ2-2. The CDR3 is 15 amino acids. Germline CDR1 and CDR2: MNHNS and SASEGT. This chain's CDR3 is CASSDARRHAGELFF.

This sequence joins TRBV29-1 and TRBJ1-2; TCRdb picks TRBD1, but there is no DNA to check that call. Germline assignment: CDR1 SQVTM and CDR2 ANQGSEA. This CDR3 has 12 residues. The CDR3 sequence is CSVARGDYGYTF.

This chain links TRBV29-1 with TRBJ2-7. The CDR3 length is 11 residues. The germline V gene has CDR1 SQVTM and CDR2 ANQGSEA. The CDR3 is CSVDQNYEQYF.

J is TRBJ2-1 and V is TRBV5-1; the TRBD1 assignment by TCRdb is unverifiable without DNA. The CDR3 contains 14 residues. Germline loops: CDR1 SGHRS, CDR2 YFSETQ. CDR3 in amino acids: CASSLEGTGDEQFF.

Here the CDR3 reads CASSALQGASVGGYTF. This sequence joins TRBV5-1 and TRBJ1-2; as DNA is missing, the TRBD1 call by TCRdb cannot be tested. This CDR3 region has 16 residues. Germline CDR1 is SGHRS and CDR2 is YFSETQ.

This rearrangement joins TRBV4-3 to TRBJ1-1. In germline, CDR1 is LGHNA, CDR2 YSLEER. The CDR3 sequence is 14 residues long. This CDR3 reads CASSQLGEGTEAFF.

The rearrangement links TRBV5-1 to TRBJ2-6; checking the TCRdb D call of TRBD2 is not possible without DNA. The germline CDR1 and CDR2 sequences are SGHRS and YFSETQ. This CDR3 spans 16 amino acids. The CDR3 loop reads CASSLAGGAGANVLTF. The variable domain in full, with the rest retrieved from reference TRBV5-1 and TRBJ2-6, is KAGVTQTPRYLIKTRGQQVTLSCSPISGHRSVSWYQQTPGQGLQFLFEYFSETQRNKGNFPGRFSGRQFSNSRSEMNVSTLELGDSALYLCASSLAGGAGANVLTFGAGSRLTVL.

This rearrangement joins TRBV25-1 to TRBJ2-2; lacking DNA, the TRBD2 call made by TCRdb goes unchecked. The CDR3 totals 17 residues. The V gene's germline CDR1 is MGHDK and CDR2 SYGVNS. The CDR3 spells CASSQLAGGTNTGELFF.

This chain connects TRBV24-1 to TRBJ2-5. The CDR3 covers 17 residues. CDR1 and CDR2 (germline): KGHDR, SFDVKD. The CDR3 sequence is CATSDHRTTRVVETQYF.

The chain combines TRBV6-2 or TRBV6-3 with TRBJ2-5; the TCRdb call, TRBD1, lacks DNA for checking. Germline assignment: CDR1 MNHEY and CDR2 SVGEGT. The CDR3 has 17 amino acids. Here the CDR3 reads CASSYAVSSAHGETQYF.